This T cell receptor beta chain comes out of a study of T cell repertoires in cytomegalovirus infection. Study information: CMV epitopes, recently identified HLA-C-restricted and well-studied HLA-B-restricted, were used. CMV infection and matching HLA type were both indicated by public TCR beta signatures.

The CDR3 contains 17 residues. J was trimmed by 8 bases and V by 5 bases; bases with no gene match: 10. Per the germline V gene, CDR1 is SGHTA and CDR2 is FQGNSA. Each CDR3 protein is one row after TCRdb ran MiXCR on the reads. The table has about 350,000 distinct CDR3 sequences, just under 35% seen once. The sample holds many counts of this clonotype. Its cognate antigen is unknown. The J gene is TRBJ2-3, the V gene TRBV7-2, with TRBD2 identical over 16 bases. The sequence derives from a human donor in good health (CMV status not recorded). Some clones in this sample may be carry-over from other donors' samples. The sequencing here drew on cultured PBMCs, taken from culture after CMV antigen stimulation. CDR3 sequence (DNA): TGTGCCAGCAGCCAGGGACTAGCGGGAGGGCCGGAAGGTACGCAGTATTTT. Its translation is CASSQGLAGGPEGTQYF.